Listed below are T cell receptor beta chains from one sample, sequenced in a study of blood T cell repertoires in COVID-19. Profiled with immunoSEQ multiplex PCR; TCRdb holds only in-frame clones, not every one. Of 300,000 to 400,000 clones in the sample, approximately 89% are singletons; the top ten hold roughly 3.5%. Sequencing used peripheral blood. These receptor sequences come from a woman aged 18-30 years who had recovered from COVID-19. Each CDR3 is given with its conserved first and last residue. Fields, in order: V gene, D gene, clone size, J gene, CDR3 protein, CDR3 DNA. D genes are given only for firm matches. A clone size is listed for some rows: how often the clone was seen (once, few, many), or a class if it is expanded.

TRBV4-3	TRBD1	.	TRBJ2-3	CASSPGTGAADTQYF	TGCGCCAGCAGCCCCGGGACAGGGGCCGCAGATACGCAGTATTTT
TRBV6-1	.	.	TRBJ2-1	CASSEVVAGSYNEQFF	TGTGCCAGCAGTGAAGTGGTAGCAGGGTCCTACAATGAGCAGTTCTTC
TRBV3-1/TRBV3-2	TRBD1	.	TRBJ2-5	CASRHRGKETQYF	TGTGCCAGCCGCCACAGGGGGAAAGAGACCCAGTACTTC
TRBV10-2	.	.	TRBJ1-2	CASSESEPQGYYGYTF	TGCGCCAGCAGTGAGTCCGAGCCGCAGGGGTACTATGGCTACACCTTC
TRBV25-1	.	.	TRBJ1-2	CASREGGRYGYTF	TGTGCCAGCAGGGAGGGAGGGCGGTATGGCTACACCTTC
TRBV19	.	.	TRBJ1-2	CASSIDGANYGYTF	TGTGCCAGTAGTATAGATGGAGCTAACTATGGCTACACCTTC
TRBV19	.	few	TRBJ1-5	CAGGSQPQHF	TGTGCCGGGGGGAGCCAGCCCCAGCATTTT
TRBV6-2/TRBV6-3	.	.	TRBJ2-1	CASSYRSSSNEQFF	TGTGCCAGCAGTTACCGGTCTAGCAGCAATGAGCAGTTCTTC
TRBV19	TRBD1	.	TRBJ1-1	CASMASRDSRMNTEAFF	TGTGCCAGTATGGCAAGTAGGGACAGTCGAATGAACACTGAAGCTTTCTTT
TRBV6-4	TRBD2	.	TRBJ2-3	CASSGLAGESDTQYF	TGTGCCAGCAGTGGACTAGCGGGAGAGTCAGATACGCAGTATTTT
TRBV11-2	.	.	TRBJ1-2	CASTGGKAGAYGYTF	TGTGCCAGCACCGGGGGGAAAGCAGGGGCATATGGCTACACCTTC
TRBV5-1	.	few	TRBJ2-1	CASSKGQNEQFF	TGCGCCAGCAGCAAGGGACAAAATGAGCAGTTCTTC
TRBV27	.	.	TRBJ1-4	CASSFQGLSEKLFF	TGTGCCAGCAGTTTCCAGGGGTTAAGTGAAAAACTGTTTTTT
TRBV11-3	TRBD2	.	TRBJ2-2	CASSLPLAGGRGTGELFF	TGTGCCAGCAGCCTCCCCCTAGCGGGAGGGCGAGGCACCGGGGAGCTGTTTTTT
TRBV7-9	.	.	TRBJ1-2	CASSLSRDKNYGYTF	TGTGCCAGCAGCTTAAGTCGGGACAAGAACTATGGCTACACCTTC
TRBV5-6	TRBD1	.	TRBJ1-1	CASSLGAGGFAEAFF	TGTGCCAGCAGCTTGGGGGCAGGGGGCTTCGCTGAAGCTTTCTTT
TRBV11-2	.	once	TRBJ1-1	CASSPGDTEAFF	TGTGCCAGCAGCCCCGGGGACACTGAAGCTTTCTTT
TRBV29-1	TRBD1	.	TRBJ1-4	CSAKGGSNEKLFF	TGCAGCGCAAAAGGGGGCAGTAATGAAAAACTGTTTTTT